The 22 T cell receptor beta chains in this list originate from one sample, sequenced in a study of blood T cells in healthy people across ages. Sample-barcoded 5' priming and a J-beta primer mix drove a second PCR of about 7 to 11 cycles. TCRdb reprocessed the 5' RACE reads via MiXCR and lists one record per CDR3 protein. The data hold over 1,200,000 distinct CDR3 sequences, with roughly 64% observed a single time. Material for sequencing was blood. Receptors were obtained from a man younger than 35 in good health.

V gene TRBV12-2 combines with J gene TRBJ2-2; TRBD1, the table's D call, was not compared with the DNA. TRBV12-2 has pseudogene status. The CDR3 has 16 amino acids. The CDR3 region is CASRLPHREDTGELFF. The CDR3 nucleotides read TGTGCAAGTCGCCTCCCCCACAGGGAAGACACCGGGGAGCTGTTTTTT.

The chain employs TRBV4-1 and TRBJ1-1, with TRBD1 identical over 11 bases. The CDR3 consists of 16 residues. With 4 bases clipped from V and 4 bases from J, the junction kept 8 bases outside the gene matches. CDR1 and CDR2 (germline): MGHRA, YSYEKL. CDR3 in amino acids: CASSPLGTGGSTEAFF. As DNA, the CDR3 is TGCGCCAGCAGCCCCCTGGGGACAGGGGGGAGCACTGAAGCTTTCTTT.

The rearrangement links TRBV7-8 to TRBJ2-4; the D gene is possibly TRBD1 (7 bases). The V end was cut by 5 bases, the J end by 13 bases, with 15 bases between. CDR1 and CDR2 (germline): SGHVS, FQNEAQ. There are 12 residues in the CDR3. The CDR3 DNA follows: TGTGCCAGCAGCGCGGCCAGGGGGGAGCAGTACTTC. Its protein is CASSAARGEQYF. The full variable domain, completed using reference TRBV7-8 and TRBJ2-4, is GAGVSQSPRYKVAKRGQDVALRCDPISGHVSLFWYQQALGQGPEFLTYFQNEAQLDKSGLPSDRFFAERPEGSVSTLKIQRTQQEDSAVYLCASSAARGEQYFGAGTRLSVL.

This clonotype was seen more than once but under ten times. The J gene is TRBJ1-1, the V gene TRBV4-1; D remains ambiguous. This CDR3 comprises 15 residues. V dropped 1 base and J dropped 3 bases, with 12 bases sitting between them. Germline CDR1 MGHRA, CDR2 YSYEKL. The CDR3 sequence is CASSQVGRQDTEAFF. For the CDR3, the DNA is TGCGCCAGCAGCCAAGTCGGCCGCCAGGACACTGAAGCTTTCTTT.

The rearrangement links TRBV7-2 to TRBJ2-5; TRBD2 matches at 10 bases. CDR1 and CDR2 from the germline V gene are SGHTA and FQGNSA. The CDR3 is 16 amino acids. V lost 5 bases and J lost 6; bases outside the gene matches: 12. The CDR3 here is CASSPYQASGSKTQYF. The CDR3 DNA reads as TGTGCCAGCAGCCCCTACCAGGCTAGCGGGAGTAAGACCCAGTACTTC.

The CDR3 DNA follows: TGCAGTGCTAGTTTGGGCCGGGGAGCTTTCTTT. Residues: CSASLGRGAFF. The chain has TRBV20-1 and TRBJ1-1; D is unclear. The CDR3 extends over 11 amino acids. Germline V gene sequence: CDR1 DFQATT, CDR2 SNEGSKA (reference sequence). Trimming pared 3 bases from V and 10 bases from J, leaving 12 bases between.

The chain is built from TRBV4-2 and TRBJ2-3; D is perhaps TRBD1 or TRBD2 (5 bases each). Germline lookup yields CDR1 LGHNA and CDR2 YNFKEQ. Trimming took 5 bases from V and 6 from J, leaving 15 bases between them. This CDR3 is built from 14 residues. The CDR3 sequence: CASSEGTSPDTQYF. The CDR3 DNA sequence: TGTGCCAGCAGCGAAGGGACCTCCCCGGATACGCAGTATTTT.

J is TRBJ2-5 and V is TRBV20-1, with TRBD2 matching 7 bases. This CDR3 region has 12 residues. V lost 3 bases, J lost 11 bases, and 9 bases stayed unmatched. In germline, CDR1 is DFQATT, CDR2 SNEGSKA (reference sequence). CDR3 in amino acids: CSASGGAREQYF. In nucleotides, the CDR3 is TGCAGTGCTAGCGGTGGCGCGCGGGAGCAGTACTTC.

This clonotype was seen a single time. This rearrangement joins TRBV18 to TRBJ2-7, with 7 nucleotides matching TRBD2. The V gene end was trimmed by 5 bases and the J gene end by 5 bases; junction bases not matched to a gene: 15. Germline CDR1 and CDR2: KGHSH and LQKENI. This CDR3 has 16 residues. CDR3 protein: CASSGYRDYLKDEQYF. The CDR3 nucleotides are TGTGCCAGCTCAGGTTACCGGGACTACCTCAAGGACGAGCAGTACTTC. Supplemented by reference TRBV18 and TRBJ2-7, the full variable domain reads NAGVMQNPRHLVRRRGQEARLRCSPMKGHSHVYWYRQLPEEGLKFMVYLQKENIIDESGMPKERFSAEFPKEGPSILRIQQVVRGDSAAYFCASSGYRDYLKDEQYFGPGTRLTVT.

The CDR3 nucleotides are TGTGCCACCAGTGATTTAAGACAGGGAGACGAGCAGTACTTC. Translated: CATSDLRQGDEQYF. V is TRBV24-1 and J is TRBJ2-7; 7 bases are shared with TRBD1. Germline loops: CDR1 KGHDR, CDR2 SFDVKD. The CDR3 spans 14 residues. V shed 1 base, J shed 5 bases, and the junction held 4 bases outside the gene matches.

The CDR3 nucleotides read TGTGCCAGCAGTCAGGGGTTGGTTGTTGGGGCTTTCTTT. Translation gives CASSQGLVVGAFF. V gene TRBV12-3 or TRBV12-4 combines with J gene TRBJ1-1; possibly TRBD1 for D (6 bases). The V and J ends lost 5 bases and 11 bases respectively, with 18 bases between them. This CDR3 is 13 amino acids long.

The chain has TRBV21-1 and TRBJ1-2. TRBV21-1 is flagged as a pseudogene. There are 12 residues in the CDR3. The CDR3 DNA reads as TGTGCCAGCAGCTTTTGGACGGATGGCTACACCTTC. Its translation is CASSFWTDGYTF.

The rearrangement uses TRBV20-1 and TRBJ2-7; 10 bases align to TRBD1. The CDR3 totals 15 residues. The J segment lost 6 bases and the V segment lost 2 bases, leaving 10 bases of the junction unmatched. The germline CDR1 and CDR2 sequences are DFQATT and SNEGSKA (reference sequence). CDR3 sequence reads: CSARPRDRGVGEQYF. CDR3 DNA sequence: TGCAGTGCTAGACCTAGGGACAGGGGCGTTGGCGAGCAGTACTTC.

Note on this clonotype: The germline gene is not matched at one end of the junction; a read error may be the cause. The chain carries TRBV6-5 and TRBJ1-2, with D maybe TRBD1 (5 bases). The V gene's germline CDR1 is MNHEY and CDR2 SVGAGI. This CDR3 contains 14 residues. In DNA form, the CDR3 reads TGTGCCAGCAGTGACTCGGCCGACAGCTATGGCTACACCTTC. It translates to CASSDSADSYGYTF.

This sequence joins TRBV29-1 and TRBJ1-4; no clear D gene. The CDR3 has 15 amino acids. Between the trimmed V and J ends, which lost 0 bases and 8 bases, there was a span of 16 bases. Germline-derived CDR1 and CDR2 are SQVTM and ANQGSEA. This CDR3 reads CSVEDREEAEEKLFF. CDR3 DNA sequence: TGCAGCGTTGAAGATCGGGAGGAAGCGGAGGAAAAACTGTTTTTT.

This clonotype was observed a few times. The genes are TRBV4-3 and TRBJ2-4; 7 positions match TRBD1. The germline CDR1 and CDR2 sequences are LGHNA and YSLEER. Trimming took 4 bases from V and 5 from J; bases not matched to a gene: 11. The CDR3 is made up of 16 amino acids. In DNA form, the CDR3 reads TGCGCCAGCAGCCCAAATATAGCGACAGGGCAAAACATTCAGTACTTC. Its protein is CASSPNIATGQNIQYF.

The chain uses TRBV11-2 and TRBJ2-5, with D perhaps matching TRBD2 (5 bases). The CDR3 is 15 residues long. V shed 5 bases and J shed 11 bases, with 24 bases lying between them. Germline lookup yields CDR1 SGHAT and CDR2 FQNNGV. The CDR3 sequence is CASSPSEDWAGEQYF. The DNA of the CDR3 is TGTGCCAGCAGCCCAAGCGAAGACTGGGCCGGGGAGCAGTACTTC. Full variable domain (rest looked up from reference TRBV11-2 and TRBJ2-5): EAGVAQSPRYKIIEKRQSVAFWCNPISGHATLYWYQQILGQGPKLLIQFQNNGVVDDSQLPKDRFSAERLKGVDSTLKIQPAKLEDSAVYLCASSPSEDWAGEQYFGPGTRLLVL.

This chain joins TRBV4-3 and TRBJ2-3, with TRBD2 matching 11 bases. Germline V CDR1 and CDR2: LGHNA, YSLEER. The V gene end was trimmed by 0 bases and the J gene end by 2 bases; junction bases not matched to a gene: 7. The CDR3 is 18 residues long. The CDR3 region has the DNA TGCGCCAGCAGCCAAGATCTAGGGACTAGCGGCTTCACAGATACGCAGTATTTT. It encodes CASSQDLGTSGFTDTQYF.

The chain uses TRBV15 and TRBJ2-3, with D possibly being TRBD1 or TRBD2 (5 bases each). The CDR3 has 12 residues. V lost 0 bases, J lost 10 bases, and 8 bases lay in between. Germline assignment: CDR1 LNHNV and CDR2 YYDKDF (reference sequence). The CDR3, as DNA: TGTGCCACCAGCAGAGAGGGGGTGGCGCAGTATTTT. Amino acid sequence: CATSREGVAQYF.

This chain joins TRBV24-1 and TRBJ1-2; D is uncertain. Germline CDR1 KGHDR, CDR2 SFDVKD. V was clipped by 5 bases and J by 4 bases, with 13 bases between them. CDR3 length: 14 amino acids. For the CDR3, the DNA is TGTGCCACCAGTGGTACGGCCCGTAGCTATGGCTACACCTTC. Its protein product is CATSGTARSYGYTF.

This chain links TRBV6-2 or TRBV6-3 with TRBJ2-5; 8 nucleotides agree with TRBD2. Gene TRBJ2-7 matches the end of the DNA better, so the J call may be wrong. This CDR3 spans 13 amino acids. Germline CDR1 is MNHEY and CDR2 is SVGEGT. The CDR3 loop reads CASSQGLVIEQYF. The CDR3 coding sequence is TGTGCCAGCAGCCAGGGACTAGTGATCGAGCAGTACTTC.

This clonotype has a single count. The chain joins TRBV6-2 or TRBV6-3 to TRBJ2-2, with D hard to call. V was trimmed by 5 bases and J by 3 bases, leaving 13 bases between them. Germline V gives CDR1 MNHEY, CDR2 SVGEGT. The CDR3 is 15 residues long. The CDR3 nucleotides are TGTGCCAGCAGTCCCTCCCCGGCTTACACCGGGGAGCTGTTTTTT. Residues: CASSPSPAYTGELFF.